What follows are 22 T cell receptor beta chains derived from one specimen sequenced in a study of blood T cell repertoires in COVID-19. Some clones are missing from TCRdb's copy, which holds only in-frame ones; the method was immunoSEQ multiplex PCR. In the table there are some 330,000 clones, more than 85% of which are singletons. The sequenced material came from PBMCs or T cells enriched from blood (not recorded which). The receptors were sampled from a woman aged 25 to 45 who had recovered from COVID-19.

Regarding this clone: This sample also contains other DNA sequences that code for the same CDR3. The chain has TRBV5-1 and TRBJ2-5; D is possibly TRBD2 (6 bases). Germline assignment: CDR1 SGHRS and CDR2 YFSETQ. Trimming stripped 7 bases from V and 4 bases from J, with 11 bases between. The length of the CDR3 is 12 residues. The CDR3 spells CASSPGGETQYF. CDR3 bases: TGCGCCAGCTCGCCCGGGGGAGAGACCCAGTACTTC.

The chain carries TRBV5-4 and TRBJ2-7, with D possibly being TRBD1 (6 bases). With 2 bases removed from V and 8 bases from J, the gap between germline ends came to 11 bases. The CDR3 length is 12 residues. CDR1 and CDR2 from the germline V gene are SGHNT and YYREEE (reference sequence). The CDR3, as DNA: TGTGCCAGCAGCTTCGTTGGGGGCAAGCAGTACTTC. This gives the protein CASSFVGGKQYF.

The rearrangement uses TRBV19 and TRBJ1-5; 8 bases map to TRBD1. Per the germline V gene, CDR1 is LNHDA and CDR2 is SQIVND (reference sequence). V lost 5 bases, J lost 0 bases, and 3 bases stayed unmatched. The CDR3 is 15 amino acids. CDR3 coding DNA: TGTGCCAGTAGTTGGGACAGGTCTAGCAATCAGCCCCAGCATTTT. Its protein product is CASSWDRSSNQPQHF.

This chain uses TRBV28 with TRBJ1-2; D call uncertain. CDR3 length: 16 amino acids. Trimming shortened V by 7 bases and J by 4 bases, and 22 bases separated the two germline ends. CDR1 and CDR2 (germline): MDHEN, SYDVKM. In nucleotides, the CDR3 is TGTGCCAGCAAGACTAACCGGGCCACAACTATCTATGGCTACACCTTC. It codes for CASKTNRATTIYGYTF.

This rearrangement joins TRBV5-4 to TRBJ2-7, with a weak D call TRBD2 (6 bases). From germline, CDR1 is SGHNT and CDR2 YYREEE (reference sequence). The length of the CDR3 is 15 residues. The V end lost 1 base, the J end lost 2 bases, and 13 bases lay between the germline ends. DNA for the CDR3: TGTGCCAGCAGCTTGTGGGCTAGGAGGGCCTACGAGCAGTACTTC. Translated: CASSLWARRAYEQYF.

The J gene is TRBJ2-1, the V gene TRBV5-1; D is uncertain. V lost 0 bases, J lost 7 bases, and 8 bases lay in between. The germline CDR1 and CDR2 sequences are SGHRS and YFSETQ. This CDR3 contains 13 residues. The CDR3 DNA sequence: TGCGCCAGCAGCTTGGAACGCGCGAATGAGCAGTTCTTC. Amino acids: CASSLERANEQFF.

The V and J genes are TRBV9 and TRBJ2-7; TRBD2 agrees at 13 bases. V was clipped by 2 bases and J by 7 bases; unmatched bases: 3. From germline, CDR1 is SGDLS and CDR2 YYNGEE. This CDR3 has 14 amino acids. The DNA for the CDR3 is TGTGCCAGCAGCGTGACTAGCGGGGGGCGAGAGCAGTACTTC. Protein sequence: CASSVTSGGREQYF.

This clone was observed once. The V call is TRBV28, the J call TRBJ1-1; tentatively, D is TRBD1 (5 bases). The germline V and J ends were trimmed by 7 bases and 10 bases, with 22 bases remaining between them. The CDR3 runs 14 residues. CDR1 and CDR2 from the germline V gene are MDHEN and SYDVKM. As DNA, the CDR3 is TGTGCCAGCAACGCGCAGGGTACTAGCGGGGGAGCTTTCTTT. Translating gives CASNAQGTSGGAFF. Complete variable domain (other parts from reference TRBV28 and TRBJ1-1): DVKVTQSSRYLVKRTGEKVFLECVQDMDHENMFWYRQDPGLGLRLIYFSYDVKMKEKGDIPEGYSVSREKKERFSLILESASTNQTSMYLCASNAQGTSGGAFFGQGTRLTVV.

This chain links TRBV7-9 with TRBJ2-3; unclear D gene. Trimming removed 5 bases from V and 2 bases from J, with 11 bases in between. The CDR3 is made up of 14 amino acids. Per the germline V gene, CDR1 is SEHNR and CDR2 is FQNEAQ (reference sequence). The CDR3 DNA reads TGTGCCAGCAGCGAGACCCAGGTCACAGATACGCAGTATTTT. This sequence encodes CASSETQVTDTQYF.

The V gene is TRBV6-5, the J gene TRBJ1-6; TRBD1 might be the D (5 bases). Per germline, CDR1 MNHEY and CDR2 SVGAGI. Trimming cost V 5 bases and J 8 bases, with 13 bases left between them. The CDR3 extends over 14 amino acids. CDR3 sequence: CASSQGSLYSPLHF. CDR3 bases: TGTGCCAGCAGTCAGGGCAGTCTTTATTCACCCCTCCACTTT.

This chain connects TRBV27 to TRBJ1-2; 11 nucleotides agree with TRBD1. The CDR3 extends over 14 amino acids. Germline V lookup: CDR1 MNHEY, CDR2 SMNVEV (reference sequence). J was trimmed by 8 bases and V by 6 bases; bases with no gene match: 8. CDR3 bases: TGTGCCAGCAGGGCGGACAGGGGGCGCGGGGGCTACACCTTC. This gives the protein CASRADRGRGGYTF.

This chain connects TRBV5-8 to TRBJ2-7; 9 bases agree with TRBD1. Germline V gives CDR1 SGHTS, CDR2 YDEGEE. V shed 0 bases and J 4 bases; nucleotides not matched to a gene: 2. The CDR3 length is 14 residues. The CDR3 protein is CASSLVGQGYEQYF. CDR3 nucleotide sequence: TGTGCCAGCAGCTTGGTAGGACAGGGGTACGAGCAGTACTTC.

This chain connects TRBV19 to TRBJ2-3; D possibly corresponds to TRBD2 (5 bases). Germline V CDR1 and CDR2: LNHDA, SQIVND (reference sequence). V lost 6 bases to trimming and J lost 2 bases, with 9 bases between them. This CDR3 contains 13 residues. This CDR3 is CASSEGATDTQYF. The CDR3 DNA reads TGTGCCAGTAGCGAGGGAGCCACAGATACGCAGTATTTT. Complete variable domain (other parts from reference TRBV19 and TRBJ2-3): DGGITQSPKYLFRKEGQNVTLSCEQNLNHDAMYWYRQDPGQGLRLIYYSQIVNDFQKGDIAEGYSVSREKKESFPLTVTSAQKNPTAFYLCASSEGATDTQYFGPGTRLTVL.

The J gene is TRBJ2-7, the V gene TRBV7-2, with 7 bases that match TRBD1. After removal of 5 bases from V and 6 bases from J, the junction contained 10 bases not matched to a gene. The CDR3 runs to 14 residues. Looked up from germline, CDR1 is SGHTA and CDR2 is FQGNSA. DNA for the CDR3: TGTGCCAGCAGCCCCCGGGACAGAATCAGCGAGCAGTACTTC. Its translation is CASSPRDRISEQYF.

The chain is built from TRBV19 and TRBJ1-1; 8 positions match TRBD1. Germline V gene data show CDR1 as LNHDA and CDR2 as SQIVND (reference sequence). V gave up 3 bases and J gave up 4 bases; unmatched junction bases: 7. CDR3 length: 15 residues. For the CDR3, the DNA is TGTGCCAGTAGTATTCTTACAGGGGGGCCCACTGAAGCTTTCTTT. It specifies CASSILTGGPTEAFF.

The chain recombines TRBV28 with TRBJ1-6; 8 bases agree with TRBD1. Germline trimming cut 6 bases from V and 12 bases from J; bases unmatched to any gene: 4. Germline values: CDR1 MDHEN, CDR2 SYDVKM. There are 12 residues in the CDR3. CDR3 sequence: CASSQGARPLHF. The CDR3 bases are TGTGCCAGCAGCCAGGGGGCTCGACCCCTCCACTTT.

This clone was seen just once. The CDR3 DNA reads as TGCGCCAGCAGCTCGACAGGGTCCGAAAACAATGAGCAGTTCTTC. It encodes CASSSTGSENNEQFF. The chain couples TRBV5-1 to TRBJ2-1; 7 bases line up with TRBD1. V lost 3 bases and J lost 5; bases outside the gene matches: 8. Germline values: CDR1 SGHRS, CDR2 YFSETQ. CDR3 length: 15 amino acids.

This sequence joins TRBV3-1 (or the pseudogene TRBV3-2) and TRBJ1-6; D is unresolved. The CDR3 totals 14 residues. Per germline, CDR1 LGHDT and CDR2 YNNKEL (reference sequence). V was cut by 7 bases and J by 7 bases, with 14 bases left in between. The chain's CDR3 is CASTPGGENSPLHF. In nucleotides, the CDR3 is TGTGCCAGCACCCCCGGCGGGGAGAATTCACCCCTCCACTTT.

This rearrangement joins TRBV27 to TRBJ1-4; TRBD1 matches 8 bases. Germline V lookup: CDR1 MNHEY, CDR2 SMNVEV (reference sequence). V lost 4 bases to trimming and J lost 1 base; unmatched junction nucleotides: 14. This CDR3 comprises 19 residues. In DNA form, the CDR3 reads TGTGCCAGCAGTTCCCTATATCCACAGGGGGGGAAAACTAATGAAAAACTGTTTTTT. It translates to CASSSLYPQGGKTNEKLFF. Together with reference TRBV27 and TRBJ1-4, the CDR3 gives the full variable domain: EAQVTQNPRYLITVTGKKLTVTCSQNMNHEYMSWYRQDPGLGLRQIYYSMNVEVTDKGDVPEGYKVSRKEKRNFPLILESPSPNQTSLYFCASSSLYPQGGKTNEKLFFGSGTQLSVL.

The CDR3 spells CASSLGTSGGAYEQFF. In DNA, the CDR3 is TGTGCCAGCAGCTTAGGGACTAGCGGGGGGGCATATGAGCAGTTCTTC. The gene calls are TRBV11-2 and TRBJ2-1; 15 bases align to TRBD2. The CDR3 has 16 amino acids. Trimming cost V 1 base and J 8 bases; bases outside gene matches: 3. Germline V gene lookup returns CDR1 SGHAT and CDR2 FQNNGV. The entire variable domain, with the rest obtained from reference TRBV11-2 and TRBJ2-1, is as follows: EAGVAQSPRYKIIEKRQSVAFWCNPISGHATLYWYQQILGQGPKLLIQFQNNGVVDDSQLPKDRFSAERLKGVDSTLKIQPAKLEDSAVYLCASSLGTSGGAYEQFFGPGTRLTVL.

This chain links TRBV28 with TRBJ2-6; a weak D match, TRBD1 (6 bases). This CDR3 is built from 16 residues. Germline CDR1 MDHEN, CDR2 SYDVKM. V shed 6 bases and J shed 2 bases, with 14 bases lying between them. The CDR3 sequence: CASRTGTSTGANVLTF. DNA for the CDR3: TGTGCCAGCAGAACCGGGACATCAACTGGGGCCAACGTCCTGACTTTC.

J is TRBJ1-1 and V is TRBV13; D remains ambiguous. The V and J ends lost 6 bases and 0 bases respectively, with 8 bases between them. Germline V gene lookup returns CDR1 PRHDT and CDR2 FYEKMQ (reference sequence). The CDR3 covers 13 residues. The CDR3 DNA sequence: TGTGCCAGCAGTTCGGGAATGAACACTGAAGCTTTCTTT. It codes for CASSSGMNTEAFF.